This paragraph reports one T cell receptor beta chain. This CDR3 has 10 amino acids. In germline, CDR1 is SQVTM, CDR2 ANQGSEA. Trimming took off 5 bases at V and 3 bases at J, with 4 bases between the two ends. These data come from a study of cytomegalovirus exposure and HLA in healthy donors. The primer mix had 60 Vbeta and 13 Jbeta primers. Assay used: immunoSEQ multiplex PCR; TCRdb lists only in-frame clones, some missing. The repertoire includes 85,000 to 120,000 clones, about four fifths of them detected once, and around 5.8% sits in the top ten. The gene calls are TRBV29-1 and TRBJ1-1; no clear D gene. This receptor was identified in a woman between 50 and 59 years old in good health and CMV-seropositive. The material sequenced was PBMCs. The CDR3: CSVLDTEAFF. The CDR3 DNA is TGCAGCGTTTTAGACACTGAAGCTTTCTTT.